These 21 T cell receptor beta chains came from one sample sequenced in a study of CD8+ T cells in alopecia areata. As for treatment: oral pan-JAK inhibitor, 5-10 mg twice daily. RNA extraction was followed by reverse transcription into cDNA, which acted as the sequencing template. TCRdb's table, derived via immunoSEQ multiplex PCR, lists solely in-frame clones and lacks some. The sample includes about 210,000 clones, under 60% of them seen just once. Sequenced here: CD4+ T cells sorted from blood, sampled at week 4, from a patient treated with tofacitinib. Receptor source: a human donor with alopecia areata.

A single count supports this clone. The chain uses TRBV19 and TRBJ2-7; TRBD1 agrees at 7 bases. The CDR3 spans 14 residues. Trimming cost V 5 bases and J 3 bases; bases outside gene matches: 7. From germline, CDR1 is LNHDA and CDR2 SQIVND (reference sequence). The CDR3 protein is CASSPTGVGYEQYF. The CDR3 DNA follows: TGTGCCAGTAGTCCCACAGGGGTCGGCTACGAGCAGTACTTC.

This rearrangement joins TRBV30 to TRBJ2-3; no clear D gene. The CDR3 covers 14 residues. V lost 3 bases and J 0 bases, leaving 10 bases between the germline ends. Germline CDR1 and CDR2: GTSNPN and SVGIG (reference sequence). The DNA for the CDR3 is TGTGCCTGGAGCCCCCTTATAAGCACAGATACGCAGTATTTT. Protein sequence: CAWSPLISTDTQYF.

The CDR3 nucleotides read TGTGCCAGTACCCCAACCGGGACAGGGTGGCCCCAGCATTTT. It specifies CASTPTGTGWPQHF. The rearrangement links TRBV19 to TRBJ1-5, with TRBD1 matching 9 bases. The J segment lost 9 bases and the V segment lost 7 bases, leaving 10 bases of the junction unmatched. Per the germline V gene, CDR1 is LNHDA and CDR2 is SQIVND (reference sequence). The CDR3 is 14 residues long.

The CDR3 protein is CASSRTGPRTSNEQFF. In DNA, the CDR3 is TGTGCCAGCTCCCGAACGGGACCCAGGACCAGCAATGAGCAGTTCTTC. The genes are TRBV27 and TRBJ2-1; perhaps D is TRBD1 or TRBD2 (5 bases each). The CDR3 has 16 residues. Trimming removed 8 bases from V and 6 bases from J, with 23 bases in between. Looked up from germline, CDR1 is MNHEY and CDR2 is SMNVEV (reference sequence).

This chain uses TRBV29-1 with TRBJ2-3; tentative D call: TRBD2 (5 bases). This CDR3 is built from 12 residues. Germline V CDR1 and CDR2: SQVTM, ANQGSEA. V was pared by 6 bases and J by 2 bases, with 9 bases between. In DNA form, the CDR3 reads TGCAGCGTCAGACTACTCACAGATACGCAGTATTTT. This translates into CSVRLLTDTQYF.

The rearrangement links TRBV18 to TRBJ2-7; 8 positions match TRBD2. The V and J ends lost 0 bases and 6 bases, in that order; junction bases with no gene match: 7. The length of the CDR3 is 15 residues. CDR1 and CDR2 from the germline V gene are KGHSH and LQKENI. CDR3 sequence reads: CASSPPFGGVLEQYF. CDR3 bases: TGTGCCAGCTCACCACCGTTCGGGGGGGTGCTCGAGCAGTACTTC.

V is TRBV14 and J is TRBJ2-7; D unclear. The CDR3 runs to 13 residues. V was clipped by 1 base and J by 6 bases, with 10 bases between them. Germline CDR1 SGHDN, CDR2 FVKESK. The CDR3 DNA reads as TGTGCCAGCAGCCAAGTCTTTAGTTCCGAGCAGTACTTC. Its translation: CASSQVFSSEQYF.

In its sample, this clone was seen once. The chain links TRBV7-2 to TRBJ1-1; tentatively, D is TRBD1 (5 bases). Per the germline V gene, CDR1 is SGHTA and CDR2 is FQGNSA. This CDR3 contains 15 residues. V was shortened by 7 bases and J by 3 bases, with 18 bases between the two germline ends. The DNA of the CDR3 is TGTGCCAGCAACTTTCGGAGGGGAGGGCACACTGAAGCTTTCTTT. Translation: CASNFRRGGHTEAFF.

V and J are TRBV29-1 and TRBJ2-3; no clear D. The CDR3 consists of 12 residues. Per the germline V gene, CDR1 is SQVTM and CDR2 is ANQGSEA. V was cut by 5 bases and J by 2 bases, with 8 bases left in between. CDR3 in DNA: TGCAGCGTTCAAAGCCCCACAGATACGCAGTATTTT. This sequence encodes CSVQSPTDTQYF.

This chain links TRBV4-1 with TRBJ2-7; TRBD1 aligns across 7 bases. This CDR3 region has 13 residues. In germline, CDR1 is MGHRA, CDR2 YSYEKL. V was clipped by 6 bases and J by 4 bases; unmatched bases: 6. The CDR3 DNA follows: TGCGCCAGCAGAAGGGACAGCCAATACGAGCAGTACTTC. It translates to CASRRDSQYEQYF.

This clone was observed a few times. The chain uses TRBV7-7 and TRBJ2-5; 10 bases match TRBD1. The length of the CDR3 is 15 residues. CDR1 and CDR2 from the germline V gene are SSHAT and FNYEAQ (reference sequence). V shed 3 bases and J 4 bases; nucleotides not matched to a gene: 5. CDR3 region: CASSFRQGAGETQYF. The CDR3 DNA is TGTGCCAGCAGCTTTAGACAGGGGGCCGGAGAGACCCAGTACTTC.

The rearrangement uses TRBV7-2 and TRBJ2-3; the D is unclear. The germline V and J ends were trimmed by 1 base and 4 bases, with 12 bases remaining between them. Germline loops: CDR1 SGHTA, CDR2 FQGNSA. CDR3 size: 15 residues. The CDR3 reads CASSLGARTADTQYF. CDR3 bases: TGTGCCAGCAGCTTAGGTGCCCGCACAGCAGATACGCAGTATTTT.

CDR3 coding DNA: TGTGCCAGCAGCCGGGGGGTCATCATAGGCAATCAGCCCCAGCATTTT. This gives the protein CASSRGVIIGNQPQHF. The chain carries TRBV5-6 and TRBJ1-5, with D perhaps matching TRBD1 (5 bases). Trimming cost V 4 bases and J 2 bases, with 16 bases left between them. Per the germline V gene, CDR1 is SGHDT and CDR2 is YYEEEE. The CDR3 has 16 residues.

This chain uses TRBV19 with TRBJ2-5; 8 nucleotides agree with TRBD2. CDR3 length: 17 residues. Germline V gene data show CDR1 as LNHDA and CDR2 as SQIVND (reference sequence). After removal of 3 bases from V and 0 bases from J, the junction contained 9 bases not matched to a gene. DNA for the CDR3: TGTGCCAGTAGTATGGCGTCTAGCGGGCTGTACCAAGAGACCCAGTACTTC. This codes for CASSMASSGLYQETQYF.

The chain recombines TRBV19 with TRBJ1-5; tentative D call: TRBD1 (5 bases). The V and J ends lost 4 bases and 2 bases respectively, with 12 bases between them. The CDR3 sequence is 15 residues long. Looked up from germline, CDR1 is LNHDA and CDR2 is SQIVND (reference sequence). The CDR3 region has the DNA TGTGCCAGTAGTAATCAGGGTGTGGGCAATCAGCCCCAGCATTTT. Its protein product is CASSNQGVGNQPQHF. Full variable domain (rest looked up from reference TRBV19 and TRBJ1-5): DGGITQSPKYLFRKEGQNVTLSCEQNLNHDAMYWYRQDPGQGLRLIYYSQIVNDFQKGDIAEGYSVSREKKESFPLTVTSAQKNPTAFYLCASSNQGVGNQPQHFGDGTRLSIL.

The chain uses TRBV11-2 and TRBJ2-5, with D tentatively TRBD1 or TRBD2 (5 bases each). The CDR3 is made up of 13 amino acids. Trimming shortened V by 3 bases and J by 1 base, and 6 bases separated the two germline ends. CDR1 and CDR2 (germline): SGHAT, FQNNGV. CDR3 DNA sequence: TGTGCCAGCAGCTTCGGGACCCAAGAGACCCAGTACTTC. It translates to CASSFGTQETQYF.

The rearrangement joins TRBV18 to TRBJ2-2; D remains unclear. CDR1 is KGHSH, CDR2 LQKENI, per germline. The CDR3 totals 12 residues. The V end was cut by 6 bases, the J end by 6 bases, with 8 bases between. CDR3 sequence: CASSLRSGELFF. The CDR3 nucleotides read TGTGCCAGCTCCCTACGATCCGGGGAGCTGTTTTTT.

The chain employs TRBV14 and TRBJ1-2; D ambiguous. The CDR3 is 16 amino acids. With 0 bases removed from V and 3 bases from J, the gap between germline ends came to 14 bases. Germline V gives CDR1 SGHDN, CDR2 FVKESK. This CDR3 reads CASSQEEATTYYGYTF. The CDR3, as DNA: TGTGCCAGCAGCCAAGAGGAGGCCACTACATACTATGGCTACACCTTC.

J is TRBJ1-1 and V is TRBV6-4; D is perhaps TRBD1 (6 bases). CDR1 is MRHNA, CDR2 SNTAGT, per germline. There are 16 residues in the CDR3. V was shortened by 5 bases and J by 1 base, with 17 bases between the two germline ends. CDR3 region: CASSPSLGTPNTEAFF. The CDR3 DNA is TGTGCCAGCAGTCCCTCACTCGGGACACCGAACACTGAAGCTTTCTTT.

This chain connects TRBV25-1 to TRBJ2-7; D gene unclear. The CDR3 has 13 amino acids. Germline CDR1 and CDR2: MGHDK and SYGVNS. Deletions cut 6 bases from V and 2 bases from J, with 11 bases between. The CDR3 region is CASSSFTAYEQYF. The CDR3 nucleotides read TGTGCCAGCAGCTCCTTTACAGCCTACGAGCAGTACTTC.

This chain uses TRBV27 with TRBJ2-7; D possibly corresponds to TRBD1 (5 bases). The V end was cut by 6 bases, the J end by 0 bases, with 15 bases between. CDR1 is MNHEY, CDR2 SMNVEV, per germline (reference sequence). The CDR3 has 15 residues. For the CDR3, the DNA is TGTGCCAGCAGCGCATTAACAGGAGTCTCCTACGAGCAGTACTTC. Translating it yields CASSALTGVSYEQYF.